The sequence of this TCR beta chain was determined in a study of cytomegalovirus exposure and HLA in healthy donors. Findings and limits, study-wide: The authors assumed roughly uniform sequencing depth across donors for presence/absence analyses. Around 160 TCR beta chains were listed as cytomegalovirus-associated.

The PCR ran on 60 Vbeta and 13 Jbeta primers. The protocol was immunoSEQ multiplex PCR, while the TCRdb copy is restricted to in-frame clones and leaves out a portion. The data show 100,000 to 150,000 clones, 70% to 80% seen once. Of note for this clone: Its target is unknown.

Per the germline V gene, CDR1 is SGDLS and CDR2 is YYNGEE. V lost 0 bases to trimming and J lost 3 bases; unmatched junction nucleotides: 6. CDR3 size: 16 residues. Sequences were obtained from PBMCs. The chain employs TRBV9 and TRBJ2-3; 8 bases agree with TRBD2. The clonotype originates from a woman aged 45-59 years in good health and CMV-seronegative. The CDR3 spells CASSVGSGSVTDTQYF. The DNA for the CDR3 is TGTGCCAGCAGCGTAGGGAGCGGGAGTGTGACAGATACGCAGTATTTT.